Listed below are T cell receptor beta chains from one sample, sequenced in a study of blood T cell repertoires in COVID-19. Repertoires were generated with immunoSEQ multiplex PCR, while TCRdb's copy carries only in-frame clones and drops some. Seen here are some 250,000 clones, approximately 82% observed once, and the top ten hold over 14%. Sequencing used PBMCs or T cells enriched from blood (not recorded which). These receptors all come from a man in his forties who had recovered from COVID-19. Each CDR3 is given with its conserved first and last residue. A D gene is named only where the DNA matches it firmly. Expanded clones get a size class; other rows say once, few or many, or leave the size out.

clone size,D gene,V gene,J gene,CDR3 protein,CDR3 DNA
.,.,TRBV5-6,TRBJ1-3,CASQLLNSGNTIYF,TGTGCCAGTCAACTCTTAAATTCAGGAAACACCATATATTTT
.,.,TRBV28,TRBJ1-1,CASSPPRSADTEAFF,TGTGCCAGCAGTCCTCCCCGGAGTGCGGACACTGAAGCTTTCTTT
.,TRBD2,TRBV11-2,TRBJ2-5,CASSSYGLAGGETQYF,TGTGCCAGCAGCTCATACGGACTAGCGGGGGGGGAGACCCAGTACTTC
once,.,TRBV9,TRBJ2-2,CASSLTNTGELFF,TGTGCCAGCAGCTTAACGAACACCGGGGAGCTGTTTTTT
.,TRBD2,TRBV6-5,TRBJ2-5,CASTLAGMGETQYF,TGTGCCAGCACTTTAGCGGGGATGGGGGAGACCCAGTACTTC
.,.,TRBV2,TRBJ1-1,CASSGGRGGDNTEAFF,TGTGCCAGCAGTGGAGGCCGGGGGGGGGACAACACTGAAGCTTTCTTT
.,TRBD2,TRBV6-2/TRBV6-3,TRBJ2-1,CASSYQTSGRAPYNEQFF,TGTGCCAGCAGTTACCAAACTAGCGGGAGGGCCCCCTACAATGAGCAGTTCTTC
.,.,TRBV7-2,TRBJ1-1,CASSLGGTPSNTEAFF,TGTGCCAGCAGCTTAGGCGGGACGCCTTCGAACACTGAAGCTTTCTTT
.,.,TRBV30,TRBJ2-7,CAWSKDSLYEQYF,TGTGCCTGGAGTAAGGACTCTCTCTACGAGCAGTACTTC
few,TRBD1,TRBV28,TRBJ1-4,CASSFFSQGARKEKLFF,TGTGCCAGCAGTTTTTTTAGTCAGGGGGCGCGGAAAGAAAAACTGTTTTTT
.,TRBD2,TRBV9,TRBJ2-7,CASSPSRGGNEQYF,TGTGCCAGCAGCCCCTCGCGGGGGGGCAACGAGCAGTACTTC
once,.,TRBV10-2,TRBJ1-1,CASSGSNTEAFF,TGCGCCAGCTCGGGGTCGAACACTGAAGCTTTCTTT
few,TRBD2,TRBV7-3,TRBJ2-2,CASSPGLAGAGTGELFF,TGTGCCAGCAGCCCGGGACTAGCGGGAGCGGGGACCGGGGAGCTGTTTTTT
.,.,TRBV7-3,TRBJ2-3,CASSPPGGDTQYF,TGTGCCAGCAGCCCTCCTGGGGGGGATACGCAGTATTTT
.,TRBD2,TRBV7-3,TRBJ2-7,CASSLRGGLAGAQVYEQYF,TGTGCCAGCAGCTTACGGGGGGGACTAGCGGGAGCTCAGGTCTACGAGCAGTACTTC
.,TRBD1,TRBV19,TRBJ1-2,CASRDRGGSANYGYTF,TGTGCCAGTAGGGACAGGGGGGGGTCGGCTAACTATGGCTACACCTTC
.,.,TRBV7-2,TRBJ1-5,CASSLRRGGQPQHF,TGTGCCAGCAGCCTCCGGAGGGGCGGTCAGCCCCAGCATTTT
.,.,TRBV4-1,TRBJ1-5,CASSQDGRDNQPQHF,TGCGCCAGCAGCCAAGATGGCAGGGATAATCAGCCCCAGCATTTT
.,TRBD1,TRBV28,TRBJ2-2,CASRGQGRGELFF,TGTGCCAGCAGGGGACAGGGGCGCGGGGAGCTGTTTTTT
.,.,TRBV11-2,TRBJ1-1,CASSLHGSMPEAFF,TGTGCCAGCAGCTTACACGGGTCTATGCCTGAAGCTTTCTTT
.,TRBD1,TRBV10-2,TRBJ2-7,CASSGQGSYEQYF,TGCGCCAGCAGCGGACAGGGCTCCTACGAGCAGTACTTC
.,.,TRBV19,TRBJ1-4,CASTDRGIEEKLFF,TGTGCCAGTACCGATCGGGGGATAGAGGAAAAACTGTTTTTT
.,TRBD1,TRBV29-1,TRBJ2-5,CSVASDRGGETQYF,TGCAGCGTTGCGTCGGACAGGGGGGGAGAGACCCAGTACTTC
.,.,TRBV27,TRBJ1-1,CASSLFSSNMNTEAFF,TGTGCCAGCAGTTTATTTAGCAGCAACATGAACACTGAAGCTTTCTTT
.,TRBD1,TRBV2,TRBJ1-1,CASSDRGETEAFF,TGTGCCAGCAGTGACAGGGGGGAAACTGAAGCTTTCTTT
.,TRBD1,TRBV15,TRBJ2-7,CATSRSGQGTYEQYF,TGTGCCACCAGCAGAAGTGGACAGGGGACATACGAGCAGTACTTC
once,.,TRBV5-1,TRBJ2-6,CAIGPLGDSGANVLTF,TGCGCCATCGGACCCCTAGGGGACTCTGGGGCCAACGTCCTGACTTTC
.,.,TRBV7-9,TRBJ2-2,CASERGQGGELFF,TGTGCCAGCGAGCGTGGACAAGGCGGGGAGCTGTTTTTT
.,TRBD1,TRBV24-1,TRBJ2-1,CATSDLRQGRFFF,TGTGCCACCAGTGATTTGCGACAGGGAAGATTCTTCTTC
.,.,TRBV9,TRBJ2-6,CASSVRNSGANVLTF,TGTGCCAGCAGCGTGCGAAACTCTGGGGCCAACGTCCTGACTTTC
.,.,TRBV7-3,TRBJ2-1,CASSPQAISYNEQFF,TGTGCCAGCAGCCCCCAGGCCATCTCCTACAATGAGCAGTTCTTC
.,TRBD2,TRBV28,TRBJ2-2,CASSFASGRAGELFF,TGTGCCAGCAGTTTCGCTAGCGGGAGGGCCGGGGAGCTGTTTTTT
.,.,TRBV5-1,TRBJ2-2,CASSLDPGDGELFF,TGCGCCAGCAGCTTGGATCCGGGAGACGGGGAGCTGTTTTTT
.,TRBD1,TRBV5-1,TRBJ2-7,CASWTGTGTYEQYF,TGCGCCAGCTGGACCGGGACAGGAACCTACGAGCAGTACTTC
.,.,TRBV24-1,TRBJ2-2,CATGPGGYTGELFF,TGTGCCACCGGGCCCGGGGGTTACACCGGGGAGCTGTTTTTT
.,.,TRBV12-2,TRBJ1-1,CASRLETGVNTEAFF,TGTGCAAGTCGCTTGGAGACAGGGGTGAACACTGAAGCTTTCTTT
.,.,TRBV6-5,TRBJ1-5,CASSAGLGQPQHF,TGTGCCAGCAGCGCAGGGCTCGGTCAGCCCCAGCATTTT
.,.,TRBV4-1,TRBJ1-6,CASSQGNSGSSYNSPLHF,TGCGCCAGCAGCCAAGGGAACTCGGGAAGCTCCTATAATTCACCCCTCCACTTT
once,TRBD2,TRBV5-1,TRBJ2-5,CASSRGEGGEETQYF,TGCGCCAGCAGCCGGGGCGAGGGAGGGGAGGAGACCCAGTACTTC
.,.,TRBV7-9,TRBJ1-1,CASSRDQGLTEAFF,TGTGCCAGCAGCCGAGACCAGGGGCTCACTGAAGCTTTCTTT
.,TRBD1,TRBV9,TRBJ1-2,CASSVATQGAIYGYTF,TGTGCCAGCAGCGTAGCTACCCAGGGGGCCATATATGGCTACACCTTC
.,.,TRBV19,TRBJ1-2,CASLRGRNYGYTF,TGTGCTAGTTTAAGGGGCAGGAACTATGGCTACACCTTC
.,.,TRBV19,TRBJ2-1,CASSIGQDWDEQFF,TGTGCCAGTAGTATAGGTCAAGACTGGGATGAGCAGTTCTTC
.,.,TRBV20-1,TRBJ1-1,CSASEVGTQNTEAFF,TGCAGTGCTAGTGAGGTGGGGACACAGAACACTGAAGCTTTCTTT
.,.,TRBV11-1,TRBJ2-7,CASSPNRARSYEQYF,TGTGCCAGCAGTCCCAACAGGGCTCGAAGCTACGAGCAGTACTTC
.,.,TRBV7-9,TRBJ2-3,CASSDVGASDTQYF,TGTGCCAGCAGCGACGTGGGGGCGTCGGATACGCAGTATTTT